These 24 T cell receptor beta chains were all obtained from the same sample, sequenced in a study of T cell changes during pregnancy in multiple sclerosis. Sequenced by immunoSEQ multiplex PCR; TCRdb stores in-frame clones only, minus some. The sample consists of about 53,000 clones, 85% to 95% of them appearing once. The material was CD4+ T cells from peripheral blood mononuclear cells, obtained in the third trimester of pregnancy. These receptors were collected from a female donor with multiple sclerosis, enrolled in a pregnancy study.

V usage is TRBV9 and J usage is TRBJ2-5, with 9 bases identical to TRBD2. This CDR3 spans 15 amino acids. V gave up 0 bases and J gave up 4 bases; unmatched junction bases: 4. Germline V gene lookup returns CDR1 SGDLS and CDR2 YYNGEE. The CDR3 reads CASSVGRGGLETQYF. CDR3 DNA sequence: TGTGCCAGCAGCGTAGGGCGGGGGGGCCTAGAGACCCAGTACTTC.

In this sample, this clone turned up a few times. This rearrangement joins TRBV10-3 to TRBJ1-2; tentatively, D is TRBD1 (6 bases). The CDR3 contains 13 residues. Looked up from germline, CDR1 is ENHRY and CDR2 is SYGVKD. Trimming removed 0 bases from V and 4 bases from J, with 6 bases in between. DNA for the CDR3: TGTGCCATCAGTGAGTCCAGGGGCTATGGCTACACCTTC. Its translation: CAISESRGYGYTF.

The chain links TRBV5-4 to TRBJ2-1, with TRBD2 matching 7 bases. After removal of 4 bases from V and 4 bases from J, the junction contained 8 bases not matched to a gene. The germline V gene has CDR1 SGHNT and CDR2 YYREEE (reference sequence). This CDR3 is 15 amino acids long. The chain's CDR3 is CASSLQSGAYNEQFF. The DNA for the CDR3 is TGTGCCAGCAGCCTCCAAAGCGGGGCTTACAATGAGCAGTTCTTC.

The rearrangement uses TRBV9 and TRBJ2-1, with 8 nucleotides matching TRBD2. Germline CDR1 and CDR2: SGDLS and YYNGEE. This CDR3 is built from 15 residues. V trimming: 5 bases; J trimming: 0 bases; junction bases outside the gene matches: 4. Here the CDR3 DNA reads TGTGCCAGCAGAGGTAGCGGGGACTCCTACAATGAGCAGTTCTTC. Translating it yields CASRGSGDSYNEQFF.

The chain recombines TRBV10-1 with TRBJ2-3, with 8 bases identical to TRBD1. The CDR3 covers 17 residues. The ends lost 2 bases at V and 0 bases at J; junction bases unmatched: 7. CDR1 WNHNN and CDR2 SYGVQD come from the germline V gene (reference sequence). The CDR3 region has the DNA TGCGCCAGCAGTGAGGACAGGGGATTTTCTAGCACAGATACGCAGTATTTT. It translates to CASSEDRGFSSTDTQYF.

This clone was seen only once. The chain employs TRBV2 and TRBJ2-1; D might be TRBD2 (7 bases). Germline V CDR1 and CDR2: SNHLY, FYNNEI. V was pared by 7 bases and J by 4 bases, with 11 bases between. The CDR3 has 13 residues. CDR3 residues: CASNEGGYNEQFF. CDR3 nucleotides: TGTGCCAGCAACGAGGGGGGGTACAATGAGCAGTTCTTC.

This clone was observed once. The gene calls are TRBV12-5 and TRBJ1-1; 10 bases align to TRBD1. The CDR3 has 16 residues. With 9 bases clipped from V and 6 bases from J, the junction kept 16 bases outside the gene matches. The germline V gene encodes CDR1 LGHNT and CDR2 FRNRAP. DNA of the CDR3: TGTGCTAGCGCGACAGGGGGCAAGGCGGGTAAAGCTGAAGCTTTCTTT. This gives the protein CASATGGKAGKAEAFF.

The rearrangement joins TRBV11-1 to TRBJ1-1, with unresolved D. Germline-derived CDR1 and CDR2 are SGHAT and FQDESV (reference sequence). The V end lost 1 base, the J end lost 4 bases, and 7 bases lay between the germline ends. The CDR3 extends over 13 amino acids. The CDR3 loop is CASSLVQFTEAFF. In DNA, the CDR3 is TGTGCCAGCAGCTTAGTGCAGTTCACTGAAGCTTTCTTT.

The chain uses TRBV11-2 and TRBJ1-2; TRBD1 might be the D (5 bases). V was cut by 1 base and J by 8 bases, with 11 bases left in between. Germline V gene lookup returns CDR1 SGHAT and CDR2 FQNNGV. This CDR3 contains 13 residues. CDR3 nucleotide sequence: TGTGCCAGCAGCTTAGTGTCCAGGGCGGGCTACACCTTC. Translating it yields CASSLVSRAGYTF. Variable domain in full (rest from reference TRBV11-2 and TRBJ1-2): EAGVAQSPRYKIIEKRQSVAFWCNPISGHATLYWYQQILGQGPKLLIQFQNNGVVDDSQLPKDRFSAERLKGVDSTLKIQPAKLEDSAVYLCASSLVSRAGYTFGSGTRLTVV.

This clone was detected only once. One junction end disagrees with the germline gene, perhaps due to a read error. V is TRBV7-7 and J is TRBJ2-2, with TRBD1 matching 7 bases. The CDR3 length is 15 residues. The germline V gene has CDR1 SSHAT and CDR2 FNYEAQ (reference sequence). CDR3 loop: CASSEQGSGTGELFF. CDR3 coding DNA: TGTGCTAGCAGCGAACAGGGGTCGGGCACCGGGGAGCTGTTTTTT.

The V gene is TRBV27, the J gene TRBJ2-7; D gene uncertain. Trimming cost V 10 bases and J 4 bases, with 11 bases left between them. CDR1 and CDR2 from the germline V gene are MNHEY and SMNVEV (reference sequence). The CDR3 is made up of 11 amino acids. In DNA form, the CDR3 reads TGTGCCATCCCGACTTCTTACGAGCAGTACTTC. It encodes CAIPTSYEQYF.

The CDR3 reads CAISVGTRGRENEQFF. The CDR3 region has the DNA TGTGCCATCAGTGTTGGGACTAGGGGCCGCGAGAATGAGCAGTTCTTC. The chain recombines TRBV10-3 with TRBJ2-1; the match to TRBD2 covers 8 bases. Germline V CDR1 and CDR2: ENHRY, SYGVKD. The junction had 12 bases not matched to a gene; V was cut back by 4 bases and J by 7 bases. This CDR3 comprises 16 residues.

This chain's CDR3 is CASSTDRGRGGYTF. The CDR3 DNA reads as TGTGCCAGCAGCACGGACAGGGGGCGAGGTGGCTACACCTTC. The chain carries TRBV7-2 and TRBJ1-2; 11 bases are a match to TRBD1. V dropped 5 bases and J dropped 7; count of bases not matched to a gene: 6. Germline V gene sequence: CDR1 SGHTA, CDR2 FQGNSA. This CDR3 spans 14 amino acids.

The chain employs TRBV18 and TRBJ2-5; D is uncertain. The V gene lost 3 bases and the J gene lost 2 bases, with 10 bases spanning the gap. Germline V lookup: CDR1 KGHSH, CDR2 LQKENI. This CDR3 contains 14 residues. CDR3 nucleotides: TGTGCCAGCTCACCGACACCTTCTCAAGAGACCCAGTACTTC. It specifies CASSPTPSQETQYF.

The chain has TRBV18 and TRBJ1-1; D possibly corresponds to TRBD1 (5 bases). This CDR3 is built from 14 residues. The V gene's germline CDR1 is KGHSH and CDR2 LQKENI. V lost 3 bases, J lost 2 bases, and 10 bases lay in between. DNA for the CDR3: TGTGCCAGCTCACCGGACACTTTCAACACTGAAGCTTTCTTT. This gives the protein CASSPDTFNTEAFF. The whole variable domain, remainder taken from reference TRBV18 and TRBJ1-1, is NAGVMQNPRHLVRRRGQEARLRCSPMKGHSHVYWYRQLPEEGLKFMVYLQKENIIDESGMPKERFSAEFPKEGPSILRIQQVVRGDSAAYFCASSPDTFNTEAFFGQGTRLTVV.

This chain's CDR3 is CASSRWGADTQYF. The CDR3 bases are TGTGCCAGCAGCAGGTGGGGCGCAGATACGCAGTATTTT. The chain carries TRBV14 and TRBJ2-3; weak D call: TRBD1 (5 bases). Trimming removed 5 bases from V and 4 bases from J, with 10 bases in between. Germline CDR1 and CDR2: SGHDN and FVKESK. This CDR3 is built from 13 residues.

The chain is built from TRBV4-1 and TRBJ1-2; D gene unclear. The germline V and J ends were trimmed by 4 bases and 6 bases, with 15 bases remaining between them. The CDR3 length is 14 residues. In germline, CDR1 is MGHRA, CDR2 YSYEKL. The CDR3 DNA reads as TGCGCCAGCAGCCTATTAGGGAGCATCAATGGCTACACCTTC. This translates into CASSLLGSINGYTF.

The chain combines TRBV4-2 with TRBJ2-5; a weak D match, TRBD2 (6 bases). Germline V gives CDR1 LGHNA, CDR2 YNFKEQ. V shed 0 bases and J shed 5 bases, with 13 bases lying between them. This CDR3 has 15 residues. The CDR3 DNA follows: TGTGCCAGCAGCCAAGATTGGGACTTAGACGAGACCCAGTACTTC. Protein sequence: CASSQDWDLDETQYF.

This rearrangement joins TRBV7-3 to TRBJ2-3, with D perhaps TRBD2 (6 bases). CDR3 size: 16 residues. The V gene lost 3 bases and the J gene lost 0 bases, with 13 bases spanning the gap. Per the germline V gene, CDR1 is SGHTA and CDR2 is FQGTGA. The CDR3 DNA is TGTGCCAGCAGCTTGAATCAGCGGGCGAGCACAGATACGCAGTATTTT. It is translated as CASSLNQRASTDTQYF.

The chain links TRBV5-1 to TRBJ2-3, with 9 bases lining up with TRBD1. Germline CDR1 SGHRS, CDR2 YFSETQ. V dropped 4 bases and J dropped 4; count of bases not matched to a gene: 10. The CDR3 has 16 residues. In nucleotides, the CDR3 is TGCGCCAGCAGCGAGCAGGGACAGGGAGTGGCAGATACGCAGTATTTT. Protein: CASSEQGQGVADTQYF.

The chain joins TRBV6-5 to TRBJ1-5; D remains ambiguous. CDR3 length: 13 residues. Germline CDR1 MNHEY, CDR2 SVGAGI. The ends were cut back, 6 bases at V and 1 base at J, with 7 bases in the middle. CDR3 in DNA: TGTGCCAGCAGGGTGCGGAGCAATCAGCCCCAGCATTTT. Protein product: CASRVRSNQPQHF.

The CDR3 DNA reads TGTGCCAGCAGTGTCAGGGGGCAGGACACTGAAGCTTTCTTT. As protein: CASSVRGQDTEAFF. The rearrangement joins TRBV6-1 to TRBJ1-1; TRBD1 agrees at 8 bases. J lost 3 bases, V lost 4 bases, and 4 bases had no gene match. The CDR3 length is 14 residues. Germline CDR1 and CDR2: MNHNS and SASEGT.

V gene TRBV10-3 combines with J gene TRBJ2-3, with D perhaps matching TRBD2 (6 bases). CDR3 length equals 15 residues. The ends were cut back, 6 bases at V and 9 bases at J, with 22 bases in the middle. Germline V gene lookup returns CDR1 ENHRY and CDR2 SYGVKD. Here the CDR3 DNA reads TGTGCCATCAGCGACAGTACTAGCAGGCTCGAAACGCAGTATTTT. It codes for CAISDSTSRLETQYF.

The rearrangement uses TRBV6-1 and TRBJ1-5; D gene ambiguous. Trimming cost V 2 bases and J 3 bases, with 5 bases left between them. Germline V gene sequence: CDR1 MNHNS, CDR2 SASEGT. The CDR3 totals 13 residues. The CDR3 protein is CASSENTNQPQHF. CDR3 nucleotides: TGTGCCAGCAGTGAAAACACCAATCAGCCCCAGCATTTT.